These 3 T cell receptor beta chains were all obtained from the same sample, sequenced in a study of blood T cells in healthy people across ages. Sample-barcoded 5' priming and a J-beta primer mix drove a second PCR of roughly 6 to 12 cycles. TCRdb itself ran the 5' RACE reads through MiXCR, one entry per CDR3 protein. This sample has about 720,000 distinct CDR3 sequences, with roughly 25% found just once. This sample also appeared in a second study, on T cells of mothers and their children.

Material for sequencing was blood. These receptors came from a boy younger than 18 in good health.

This clonotype appeared a few times. The chain recombines TRBV5-1 with TRBJ2-6; 7 bases agree with TRBD1. This CDR3 spans 16 amino acids. From germline, CDR1 is SGHRS and CDR2 YFSETQ. V shed 0 bases and J 2 bases; nucleotides not matched to a gene: 2. The chain's CDR3 is CASSLEGAAGANVLTF. The CDR3 nucleotides are TGCGCCAGCAGCTTGGAGGGGGCGGCTGGGGCCAACGTCCTGACTTTC.

The chain carries TRBV2 and TRBJ2-5; possibly TRBD2 for D (5 bases). Between the trimmed V and J ends, which lost 8 bases and 0 bases, there was a span of 10 bases. The CDR3 runs 13 residues. The germline gives CDR1 SNHLY, CDR2 FYNNEI. CDR3 residues: CASGPGDQETQYF. DNA for the CDR3: TGTGCCAGCGGGCCCGGGGACCAAGAGACCCAGTACTTC. Variable domain in full (rest from reference TRBV2 and TRBJ2-5): EPEVTQTPSHQVTQMGQEVILRCVPISNHLYFYWYRQILGQKVEFLVSFYNNEISEKSEIFDDQFSVERPDGSNFTLKIRSTKLEDSAMYFCASGPGDQETQYFGPGTRLLVL.

The V gene is TRBV4-1, the J gene TRBJ1-5; D is unresolved. The CDR3 covers 15 residues. Trimming removed 0 bases from V and 2 bases from J, with 8 bases in between. Germline assignment: CDR1 MGHRA and CDR2 YSYEKL. CDR3 sequence reads: CASSQDLFGNQPQHF. The CDR3 nucleotides read TGCGCCAGCAGCCAAGATCTTTTCGGCAATCAGCCCCAGCATTTT.